What follows are 5 T cell receptor beta chains derived from one specimen sequenced in a study of OX40 agonist ivuxolimab in advanced cancers. Sequencing was performed with immunoSEQ multiplex PCR; in TCRdb, only in-frame clones are kept and a portion is missing. The sample gives 73,000 or so clones, roughly 85% of which show up once; around 0.73% is in the top ten. The source was CD4+ or CD8+ T cells sorted from blood, collected in a trial of the OX40 agonist ivuxolimab. These TCRs come from an adult with an advanced solid tumor such as melanoma, head and neck, liver or kidney cancer.

The chain joins TRBV7-3 to TRBJ2-7; D is unclear. CDR3 size: 15 residues. Trimming took 2 bases from V and 0 from J, leaving 11 bases between them. Germline CDR1 and CDR2: SGHTA and FQGTGA. CDR3 bases: TGTGCCAGCAGCTTACTCCCGGGCCTCTCCTACGAGCAGTACTTC. It encodes CASSLLPGLSYEQYF.

This chain links TRBV11-3 with TRBJ2-5, with 11 bases fitting TRBD2. CDR1 is SGHNT and CDR2 is YENEEA in the germline V gene. The V and J ends lost 5 bases and 3 bases, in that order; junction bases with no gene match: 5. The CDR3 spans 15 residues. The CDR3 protein is CASSERLAGKETQYF. The DNA for the CDR3 is TGTGCCAGCAGCGAGCGACTAGCGGGGAAAGAGACCCAGTACTTC.

The V call is TRBV11-2, the J call TRBJ2-5, with D possibly matching TRBD2 (7 bases). With 2 bases removed from V and 4 bases from J, the gap between germline ends came to 14 bases. This CDR3 has 15 amino acids. The germline V gene has CDR1 SGHAT and CDR2 FQNNGV. The chain's CDR3 is CASSLRGAGGETQYF. DNA of the CDR3: TGTGCCAGCAGCTTACGGGGGGCAGGAGGAGAGACCCAGTACTTC.

The V gene is TRBV7-3, the J gene TRBJ2-5, with D possibly TRBD1 on 5 matching bases. This CDR3 region has 14 residues. Trimming took 2 bases from V and 4 from J, leaving 11 bases between them. Germline assignment: CDR1 SGHTA and CDR2 FQGTGA. This chain's CDR3 is CASSLGAGPETQYF. The CDR3 nucleotides read TGTGCCAGCAGCTTAGGGGCAGGGCCAGAGACCCAGTACTTC.

This CDR3 is CASSVGEQNTEAFF. The CDR3 region has the DNA TGTGCCAGCAGCGTAGGCGAACAGAACACTGAAGCTTTCTTT. The V call is TRBV9, the J call TRBJ1-1, with unresolved D. The V end was cut by 0 bases, the J end by 1 base, with 7 bases between. This CDR3 is built from 14 residues. CDR1 is SGDLS and CDR2 is YYNGEE in the germline V gene.